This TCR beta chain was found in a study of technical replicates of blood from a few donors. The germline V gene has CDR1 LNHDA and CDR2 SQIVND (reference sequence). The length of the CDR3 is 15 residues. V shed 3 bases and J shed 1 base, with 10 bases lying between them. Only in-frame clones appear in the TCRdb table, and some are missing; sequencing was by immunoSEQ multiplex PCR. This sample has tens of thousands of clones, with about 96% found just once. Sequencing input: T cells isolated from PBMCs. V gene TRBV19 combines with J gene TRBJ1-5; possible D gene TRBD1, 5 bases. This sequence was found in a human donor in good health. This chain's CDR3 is CASSIIGGSNQPQHF. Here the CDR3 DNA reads TGTGCCAGTAGTATTATCGGGGGAAGCAATCAGCCCCAGCATTTT. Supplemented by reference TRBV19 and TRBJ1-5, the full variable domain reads DGGITQSPKYLFRKEGQNVTLSCEQNLNHDAMYWYRQDPGQGLRLIYYSQIVNDFQKGDIAEGYSVSREKKESFPLTVTSAQKNPTAFYLCASSIIGGSNQPQHFGDGTRLSIL.